This T cell receptor beta chain stems from a study of response to subunit inactivated influenza vaccine. TCRdb analysed the RT-PCR reads with MiXCR anew, one entry per CDR3 protein. The table lists 490,000 or so distinct CDR3 sequences, 7.5% to 8.5% of them singletons. Trimming took off 0 bases at V and 4 bases at J, with 0 bases between the two ends. CDR1 LNHNV and CDR2 YYDKDF come from the germline V gene (reference sequence). The CDR3 consists of 11 residues. This clonotype was found many times. Its antigen is unidentified. Overall study findings and caveats: Every seasonal influenza vaccination brings in few new T cells, the authors suggested.

This sequence was found in a man in his fifties or sixties who received an inactivated influenza vaccine. The material was PBMCs from blood, obtained around 25 months after vaccination. The V and J genes are TRBV15 and TRBJ2-5; D not certain. Here the CDR3 DNA reads TGTGCCACCAGCAGAGAAGAGACCCAGTACTTC. Translated: CATSREETQYF. Looking up the rest from reference TRBV15 and TRBJ2-5 gives the full variable domain: DAMVIQNPRYQVTQFGKPVTLSCSQTLNHNVMYWYQQKSSQAPKLLFHYYDKDFNNEADTPDNFQSRRPNTSFCFLDIRSPGLGDTAMYLCATSREETQYFGPGTRLLVL.